The following is a T cell receptor beta chain sequence with its context. The record originates from a study of Ad26.COV2.S vaccination and SARS-CoV-2 variants. Study details: As a participant in COV1001, the donor was in the Ad26.COV2.S trial arm. By the intramuscular route, Ad26.COV2.S was given once, or twice 56 days apart.

Method: immunoSEQ multiplex PCR; TCRdb's copy keeps in-frame clones and lacks some. Among roughly 400,000 clones, approximately 92% were seen once, and the ten largest hold roughly 1.7%. The treatment here: approximately 18 received Ad26.COV2.S at low or high dose, single or two shots; a few received placebo; per-sample allocation not given. Day 63 after the first injection of vaccine or placebo was the sampling time. Donation came from an adult in Boston who was aged 18-55 years. An Ad26 vector expressing Wuhan-strain SARS-CoV-2 spike constituted the vaccine. Per germline, CDR1 MNHNS and CDR2 SASEGT. J gave up 6 bases and V 4 bases, and 13 bases lay outside the gene matches. The CDR3 consists of 16 residues.

Here the sequenced sample was peripheral blood, taken in a trial of Ad26.COV2.S vaccine versus placebo. The sequence came from a person aged 18 to 65 who received the Ad26.COV2.S COVID-19 vaccine or a placebo. The chain uses TRBV6-1 and TRBJ1-2, with 8 bases fitting TRBD1. CDR3 sequence: CASSGRQGTKYDGYTF. The CDR3 bases are TGTGCCAGCAGTGGTCGACAGGGGACAAAGTATGATGGCTACACCTTC.